This T cell receptor beta chain was found in a study of blood T cell repertoires in COVID-19. Study information: T cells, B-cell-depleted T cells, or PBMCs supplied cDNA or gDNA.

Authors' analysis steps: Reference gene primer amplification gave estimated nucleated cell counts. Profiling relied on immunoSEQ multiplex PCR, and the TCRdb table lists in-frame clones only, not all of them. V, J and clone size are taken as reported in that table, and D and trimming were inferred from the DNA itself. The table has roughly 290,000 clones, around nine tenths seen once. Trimming took 6 bases from V and 2 from J, leaving 11 bases between them. Germline-derived CDR1 and CDR2 are MNHEY and SVGAGI. CDR3 length: 14 residues. Cohorts were based on clinical histories the participants reported. There are a few counts of this clone.

This receptor was taken from a woman aged 40 to 50 who had recovered from COVID-19. Material: PBMCs or T cells enriched from blood (not recorded which). The genes are TRBV6-5 and TRBJ1-5; D gene uncertain. The CDR3, as DNA: TGTGCCAGCAGCCTTACAGCGGGCAATCAGCCCCAGCATTTT. This encodes CASSLTAGNQPQHF.